This TCR beta chain came from a study of blood T cell repertoires in COVID-19. Study as a whole: PBMCs, B-cell-depleted T cells, or T cells were the source of the cDNA or gDNA that made up the material.

The CDR3 runs to 11 residues. Germline CDR1 is ENHRY and CDR2 is SYGVKD. The ends were cut back, 2 bases at V and 8 bases at J, with 6 bases in the middle. Authors' processing steps: The assay estimated nucleated cells by amplifying reference gene primers. Libraries were prepared by immunoSEQ multiplex PCR; TCRdb keeps only in-frame clonotypes and omits some of them. That table gives V, J and clone size, and the DNA gave D and trimming. The table records about 310,000 clones, roughly 89% of them present only once. The V and J genes are TRBV10-3 and TRBJ1-1; D is ambiguous. Sequenced material: PBMCs or T cells enriched from blood (not recorded which). This TCR was sampled from a woman in her 30s who had recovered from COVID-19. For the CDR3, the DNA is TGTGCCATCAGTGAGGGGAGAGAAGCTTTCTTT. Its translation is CAISEGREAFF.